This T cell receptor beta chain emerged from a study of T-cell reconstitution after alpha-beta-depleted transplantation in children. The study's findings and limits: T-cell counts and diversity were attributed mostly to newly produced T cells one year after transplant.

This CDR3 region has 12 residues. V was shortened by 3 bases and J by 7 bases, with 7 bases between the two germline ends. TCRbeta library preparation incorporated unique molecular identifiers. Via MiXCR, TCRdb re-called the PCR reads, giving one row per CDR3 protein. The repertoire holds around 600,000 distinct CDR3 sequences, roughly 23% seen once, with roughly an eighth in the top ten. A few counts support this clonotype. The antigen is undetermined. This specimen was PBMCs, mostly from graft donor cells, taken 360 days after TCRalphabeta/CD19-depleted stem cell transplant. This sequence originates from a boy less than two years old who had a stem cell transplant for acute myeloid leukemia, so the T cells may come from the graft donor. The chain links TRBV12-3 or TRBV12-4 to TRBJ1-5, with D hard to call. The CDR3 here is CASSFDIQPQHF. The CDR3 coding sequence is TGTGCCAGCAGTTTTGACATCCAGCCCCAGCATTTT.